One sample yielded the 2 T cell receptor beta chains listed below, sequenced in a study of cytomegalovirus exposure and HLA in healthy donors. It was with 60 Vbeta and 13 Jbeta primers that the PCR ran. This table comes from immunoSEQ multiplex PCR, and its TCRdb copy is limited to in-frame clones, with some not included. This sample has around 90,000 clones, with around 60% found just once. Sequencing input: PBMCs. The receptors come from a human donor in good health.

The V and J genes are TRBV7-3 and TRBJ2-3; 8 bases fit TRBD1. The V gene end was trimmed by 6 bases and the J gene end by 1 base; junction bases not matched to a gene: 3. Germline loops: CDR1 SGHTA, CDR2 FQGTGA. The CDR3 is 14 residues long. In DNA form, the CDR3 reads TGTGCCAGCAGACCGACAGGGGGCACAGATACGCAGTATTTT. The encoded protein is CASRPTGGTDTQYF. Full variable domain (outside the CDR3, taken from reference TRBV7-3 and TRBJ2-3): GAGVSQTPSNKVTEKGKYVELRCDPISGHTALYWYRQSLGQGPEFLIYFQGTGAADDSGLPNDRFFAVRPEGSVSTLKIQRTERGDSAVYLCASRPTGGTDTQYFGPGTRLTVL.

This clone appeared once. The chain couples TRBV6-5 to TRBJ1-6, with D unclear. The CDR3 runs to 14 residues. Germline V gives CDR1 MNHEY, CDR2 SVGAGI. Trimming pared 6 bases from V and 7 bases from J, leaving 13 bases between. CDR3 nucleotide sequence: TGTGCCAGCAGGGAGGCCAGAACCAATTCACCCCTCCACTTT. As protein: CASREARTNSPLHF.